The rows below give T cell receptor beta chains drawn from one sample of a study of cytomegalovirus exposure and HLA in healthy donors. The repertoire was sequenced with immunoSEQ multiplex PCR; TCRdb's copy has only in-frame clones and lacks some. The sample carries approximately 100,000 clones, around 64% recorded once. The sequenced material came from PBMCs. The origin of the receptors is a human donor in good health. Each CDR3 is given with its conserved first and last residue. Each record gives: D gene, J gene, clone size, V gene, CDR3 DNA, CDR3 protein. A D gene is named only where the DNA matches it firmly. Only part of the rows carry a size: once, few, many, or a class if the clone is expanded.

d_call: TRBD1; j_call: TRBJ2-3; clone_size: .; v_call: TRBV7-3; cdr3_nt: TGTGCCAGCAGTAATAACCCAGACAGGGGCGGCCAGTATTTT; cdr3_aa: CASSNNPDRGGQYF
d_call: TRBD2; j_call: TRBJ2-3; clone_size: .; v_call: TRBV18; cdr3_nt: TGTGCCAGCTCACCAAGTCTAGCGGGCACAGATACGCAGTATTTT; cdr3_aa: CASSPSLAGTDTQYF
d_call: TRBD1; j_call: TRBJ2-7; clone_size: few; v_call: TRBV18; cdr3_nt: TGTGCCAGCTCGGGGGCCGGGACAGGGCCCTACGAGCAGTACTTC; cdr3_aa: CASSGAGTGPYEQYF
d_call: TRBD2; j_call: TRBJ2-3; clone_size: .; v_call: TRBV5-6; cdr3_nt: TGTGCCAGCAGCTTGGCAGGACTAGGGACAGATACGCAGTATTTT; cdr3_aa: CASSLAGLGTDTQYF
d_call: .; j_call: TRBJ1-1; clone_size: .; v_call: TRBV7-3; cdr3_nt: TGTGCCAGCAGCTTAAGTGCAGGGAACACTGAAGCTTTCTTT; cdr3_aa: CASSLSAGNTEAFF
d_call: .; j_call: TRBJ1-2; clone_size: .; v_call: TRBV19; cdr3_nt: TGTGCCAGTAGTATTGGGGAACAGGGTATTGTCCGTAACTATGGCTACACCTTC; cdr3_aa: CASSIGEQGIVRNYGYTF
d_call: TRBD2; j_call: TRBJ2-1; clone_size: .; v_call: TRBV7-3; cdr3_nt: TGTGCCAGCAGCTCGGGACTAGGAATCAATGAGCAGTTCTTC; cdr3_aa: CASSSGLGINEQFF
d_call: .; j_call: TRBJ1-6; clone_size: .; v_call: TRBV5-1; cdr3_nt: TGCGCCAGCAGCTCCAAGACAGGAGTGAAGAATTCACCCCTCCACTTT; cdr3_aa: CASSSKTGVKNSPLHF
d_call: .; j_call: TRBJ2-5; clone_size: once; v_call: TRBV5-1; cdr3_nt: TGCGCCAGCAGCTTGAGTGAGCGGAGTAAGCGAGAGACCCAGTACTTC; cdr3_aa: CASSLSERSKRETQYF
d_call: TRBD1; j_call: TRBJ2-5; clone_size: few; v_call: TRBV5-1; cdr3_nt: TGCGCCAGCAGCTGGTTTACAGGGGCCCAAGAGACCCAGTACTTC; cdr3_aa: CASSWFTGAQETQYF
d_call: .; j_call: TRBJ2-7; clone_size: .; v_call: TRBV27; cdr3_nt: TGTGCCAGCAGTTTGAGGGGGGGAAACTACGAGCAGTACTTC; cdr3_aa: CASSLRGGNYEQYF
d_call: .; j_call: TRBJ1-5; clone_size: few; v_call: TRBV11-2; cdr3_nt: TGTGCCAGCAGCTTTAACGCAGGGAATCAGCCCCAGCATTTT; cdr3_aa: CASSFNAGNQPQHF
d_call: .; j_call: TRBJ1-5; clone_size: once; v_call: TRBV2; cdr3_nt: TGTGCCAGCAGTGAAAACAGGGATAGCAATCAGCCCCAGCATTTT; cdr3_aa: CASSENRDSNQPQHF
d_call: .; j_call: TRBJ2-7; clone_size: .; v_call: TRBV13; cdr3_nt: TGTGCCAGCAGGGAAGGGCAGGGCTACGAGCAGTACTTC; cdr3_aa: CASREGQGYEQYF
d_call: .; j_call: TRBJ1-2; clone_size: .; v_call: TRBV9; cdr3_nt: TGTGCCAGCAGCGGGACAGTAGCTAACTATGGCTACACCTTC; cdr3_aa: CASSGTVANYGYTF
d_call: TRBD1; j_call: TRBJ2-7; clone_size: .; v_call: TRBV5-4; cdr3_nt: TGTGCCAGCAGCTTGGGTGGACAGGGTTCCTACGAGCAGTACTTC; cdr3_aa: CASSLGGQGSYEQYF
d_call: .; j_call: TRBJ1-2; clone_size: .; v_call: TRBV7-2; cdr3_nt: TGTGCCAGCAGCTCAACCGGAGACGGAACGGATGGCTACACCTTC; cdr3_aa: CASSSTGDGTDGYTF
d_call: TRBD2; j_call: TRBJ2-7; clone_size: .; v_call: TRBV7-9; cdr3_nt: TGTGCCAGCAGCTTAGGACTAGCGGGGACACCCTACGAGCAGTACTTC; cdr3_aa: CASSLGLAGTPYEQYF
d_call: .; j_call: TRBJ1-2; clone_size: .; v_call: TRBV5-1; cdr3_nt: TGCGCCAGCAGCTTGGGTGGGACACCTACTTCTAACTATGGCTACACCTTC; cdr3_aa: CASSLGGTPTSNYGYTF
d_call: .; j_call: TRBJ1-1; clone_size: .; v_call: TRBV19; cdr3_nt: TGTGCCAGTAGTAGTAAAGCGAACACTGAAGCTTTCTTT; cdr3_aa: CASSSKANTEAFF
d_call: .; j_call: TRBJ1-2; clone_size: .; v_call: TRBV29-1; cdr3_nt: TGCAGCGTTGGTACGGGCTATGGCTACACCTTC; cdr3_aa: CSVGTGYGYTF
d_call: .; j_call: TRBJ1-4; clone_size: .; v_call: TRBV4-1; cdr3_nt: TGCGCCAGCAGCCAAGTGTTTCGGTCAACTAATGAAAAACTGTTTTTT; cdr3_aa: CASSQVFRSTNEKLFF
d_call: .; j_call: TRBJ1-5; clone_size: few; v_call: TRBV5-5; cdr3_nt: TGTGCCAGCAGCTTGTTAGGTGGACATAGCAATCAGCCCCAGCATTTT; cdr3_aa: CASSLLGGHSNQPQHF
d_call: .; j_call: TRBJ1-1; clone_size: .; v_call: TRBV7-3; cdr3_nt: TGTGCCAGCAGCTTAACATGGGGGGAGGAAGCTTTCTTT; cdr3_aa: CASSLTWGEEAFF
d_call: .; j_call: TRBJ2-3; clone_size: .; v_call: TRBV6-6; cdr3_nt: TGTGCCAGCAGTGATACAGGGCGCGGCACAGATACGCAGTATTTT; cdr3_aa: CASSDTGRGTDTQYF
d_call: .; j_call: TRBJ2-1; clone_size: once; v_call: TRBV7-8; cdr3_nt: TGTGCCAGCAGCAGCGGTAGGGCCGGCTACAATGAGCAGTTCTTC; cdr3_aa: CASSSGRAGYNEQFF
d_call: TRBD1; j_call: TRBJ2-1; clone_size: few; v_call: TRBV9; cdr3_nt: TGTGCCAGCAGCCGGGGGGACAGGGCCCATGAGCAGTTCTTC; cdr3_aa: CASSRGDRAHEQFF
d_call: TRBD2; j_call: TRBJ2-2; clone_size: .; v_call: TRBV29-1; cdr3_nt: TGCAGCGTTTCAAGCGGGGGGAACACCGGGGAGCTGTTTTTT; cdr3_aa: CSVSSGGNTGELFF
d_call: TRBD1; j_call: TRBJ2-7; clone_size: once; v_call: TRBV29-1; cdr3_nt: TGCAGCGTTGCAAGGACAGGGGCCTACGAGCAGTACTTC; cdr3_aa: CSVARTGAYEQYF
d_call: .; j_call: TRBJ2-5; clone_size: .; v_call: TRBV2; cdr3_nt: TGTGCCAGCAGGGAGAACGAAGAGACCCAGTACTTC; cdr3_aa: CASRENEETQYF
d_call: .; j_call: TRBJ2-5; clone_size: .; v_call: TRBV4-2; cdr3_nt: TGTGCCAGCAGCTTACTTTACCAAGAGACCCAGTACTTC; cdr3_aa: CASSLLYQETQYF
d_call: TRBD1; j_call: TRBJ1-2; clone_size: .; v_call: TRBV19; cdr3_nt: TGTGCCAGTAGTCACGGACAGGGAGTGCCTAACTATGGCTACACCTTC; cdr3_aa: CASSHGQGVPNYGYTF
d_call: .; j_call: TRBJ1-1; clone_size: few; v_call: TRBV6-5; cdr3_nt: TGTGCCAGCGCTCTAGGGGGAATGGGAGCTGAAGCTTTCTTT; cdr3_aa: CASALGGMGAEAFF
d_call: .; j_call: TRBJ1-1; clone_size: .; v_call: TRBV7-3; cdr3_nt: TGTGCCAGCAGCTTAACTCGGGGGGGATCAGAAGCTTTCTTT; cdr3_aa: CASSLTRGGSEAFF
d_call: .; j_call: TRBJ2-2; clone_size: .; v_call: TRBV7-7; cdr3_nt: TGTGCTAGCAGCTTACATGCAGGCGCGAACACCGGGGAGCTGTTTTTT; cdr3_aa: CASSLHAGANTGELFF
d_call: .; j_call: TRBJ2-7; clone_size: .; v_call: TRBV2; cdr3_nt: TGTGCCAGCAGTGAAAGGGGTCGGCCCAACTACGAGCAGTACTTC; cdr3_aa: CASSERGRPNYEQYF
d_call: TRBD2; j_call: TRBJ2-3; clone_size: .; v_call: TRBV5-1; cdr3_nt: TGCGCCAGCAGCTTCGGCGGGGGGCCCAGCACAGATACGCAGTATTTT; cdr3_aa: CASSFGGGPSTDTQYF
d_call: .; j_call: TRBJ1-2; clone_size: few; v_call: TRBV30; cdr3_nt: TGTGCCTGGAGTGTAACTCGGGGGAGTGATGGCTACACCTTC; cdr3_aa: CAWSVTRGSDGYTF
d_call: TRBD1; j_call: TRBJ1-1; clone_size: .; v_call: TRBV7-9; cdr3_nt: TGTGCCAGCAGCTTGACAGGGGTGAGAGGTGAAGCTTTCTTT; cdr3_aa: CASSLTGVRGEAFF
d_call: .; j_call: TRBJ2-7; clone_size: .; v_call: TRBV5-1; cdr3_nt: TGCGCCAGCAGCTTGGCCTTTTCCAGGGTTTACTACGAGCAGTACTTC; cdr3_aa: CASSLAFSRVYYEQYF
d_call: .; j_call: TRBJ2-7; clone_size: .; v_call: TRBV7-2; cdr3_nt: TGTGCCAGCAGCTTGAGGGGGACCTACGAGCAGTACTTC; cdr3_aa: CASSLRGTYEQYF
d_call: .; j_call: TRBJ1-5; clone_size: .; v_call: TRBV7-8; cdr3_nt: TGTGCCAGCAGCTTGGAAGGGCAGACAGCTCAGCCCCAGCATTTT; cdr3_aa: CASSLEGQTAQPQHF
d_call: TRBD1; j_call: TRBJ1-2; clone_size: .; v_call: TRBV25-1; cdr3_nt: TGTGCCAGCAGTGGCGACAGGGGGCATGGCTACACCTTC; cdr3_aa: CASSGDRGHGYTF
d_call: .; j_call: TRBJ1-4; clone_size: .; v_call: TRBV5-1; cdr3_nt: TGCGCCAGCAGCTTGACAGGGTTTGCAACTAATGAAAAACTGTTTTTT; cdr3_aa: CASSLTGFATNEKLFF
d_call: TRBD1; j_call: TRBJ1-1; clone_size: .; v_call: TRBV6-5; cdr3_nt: TGTGCCAGCACTTATTACCCCGGGACAGGGGAAACTGAAGCTTTCTTT; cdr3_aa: CASTYYPGTGETEAFF
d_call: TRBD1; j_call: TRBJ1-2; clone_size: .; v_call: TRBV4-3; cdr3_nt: TGCGCCAGCAGCAGACAGGGGTATGGCTACACCTTC; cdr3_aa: CASSRQGYGYTF
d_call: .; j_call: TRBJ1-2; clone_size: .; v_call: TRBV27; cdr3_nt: TGTGCCAGCAGTTTAAGCTCCAAACCCTATGGCTACACCTTC; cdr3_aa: CASSLSSKPYGYTF
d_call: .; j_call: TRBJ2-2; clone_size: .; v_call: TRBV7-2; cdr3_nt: TGTGCCAGCACTTCAAACACCGGGGGCGGGGAGCTGTTTTTT; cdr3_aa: CASTSNTGGGELFF
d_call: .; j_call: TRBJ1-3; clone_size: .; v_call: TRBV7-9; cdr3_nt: TGTGCCAGCAGCTCACAGGTTGCGGGAAACACCATATATTTT; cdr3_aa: CASSSQVAGNTIYF
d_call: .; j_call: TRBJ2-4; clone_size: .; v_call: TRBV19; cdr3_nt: TGTGCCAGTAGTATGATAGTTCGGAGATCAGCCAAAAACATTCAGTACTTC; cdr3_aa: CASSMIVRRSAKNIQYF
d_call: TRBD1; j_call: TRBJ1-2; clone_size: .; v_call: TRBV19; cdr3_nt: TGTGCCAGTAGTATCCCCCGGACAGGGCGCTATGGCTACACCTTC; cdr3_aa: CASSIPRTGRYGYTF
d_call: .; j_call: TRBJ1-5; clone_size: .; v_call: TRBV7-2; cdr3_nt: TGTGCCAGCAGTGCGGATCCGACAGCGAACGTTTTTAATCAGCCCCAGCATTTT; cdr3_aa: CASSADPTANVFNQPQHF
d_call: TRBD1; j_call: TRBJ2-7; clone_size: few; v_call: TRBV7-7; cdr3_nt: TGTGCTAGCAGCTTGGCCAGGGGGAACGAGCAGTACTTC; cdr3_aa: CASSLARGNEQYF
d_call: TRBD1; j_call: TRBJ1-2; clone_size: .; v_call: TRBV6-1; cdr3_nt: TGTGCCAGCAGACCCGAGGACAGGGGCCGGGGCTACACCTTC; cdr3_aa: CASRPEDRGRGYTF
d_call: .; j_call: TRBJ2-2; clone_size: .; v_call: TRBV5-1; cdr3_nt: TGCGCCAGCAGCCCCCCTGTGGACAGGAACACCGGGGAGCTGTTTTTT; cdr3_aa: CASSPPVDRNTGELFF
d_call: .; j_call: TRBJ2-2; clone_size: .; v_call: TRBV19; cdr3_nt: TGTGCCAGTAGCCGGTCTGTTGACACCGGGGAGCTGTTTTTT; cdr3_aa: CASSRSVDTGELFF
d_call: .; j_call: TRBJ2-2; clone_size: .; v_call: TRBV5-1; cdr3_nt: TGCGCCAGCAGCTTTGGTGATACAACCGGGGAGCTGTTTTTT; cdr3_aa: CASSFGDTTGELFF
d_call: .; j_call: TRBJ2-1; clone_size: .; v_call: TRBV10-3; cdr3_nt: TGTGCCATCAGTGAGTCGATGACAGCCTACAATGAGCAGTTCTTC; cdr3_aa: CAISESMTAYNEQFF
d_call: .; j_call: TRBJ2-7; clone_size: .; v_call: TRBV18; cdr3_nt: TGTGCCAGCTCACGGGACTCCTTCTCCTACGAGCAGTACTTC; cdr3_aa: CASSRDSFSYEQYF
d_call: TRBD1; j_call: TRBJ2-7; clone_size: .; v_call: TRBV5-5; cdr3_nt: TGTGCCAGCAGCTTGGCAGAGACAGGGACCGAGCAGTACTTC; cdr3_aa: CASSLAETGTEQYF